The clone carrying this T cell receptor beta chain was seen repeatedly, ten times or more. The CDR3 runs to 17 residues. V was shortened by 2 bases and J by 5 bases, with 19 bases between the two germline ends. The sample belongs to a study of blood T cells in healthy people across ages. A sample-barcoded 5' primer and a J-beta primer mix were used in a second PCR of about 6 to 11 cycles. Via MiXCR, TCRdb re-called the 5' RACE reads, giving one row per CDR3 protein. Seen here are 1.5 million or so distinct CDR3 sequences, around 40% observed once, and the top ten hold approximately 4%. This TCR came from a woman under 30 in good health. The chain couples TRBV12-3 or TRBV12-4 to TRBJ1-5, with D possibly matching TRBD1 (5 bases). Sequencing was carried out using blood. The CDR3 is CASSLTGGGKQDQPQHF. The CDR3 coding sequence is TGTGCCAGCAGTTTAACGGGCGGGGGTAAACAGGATCAGCCCCAGCATTTT.